This T cell receptor (beta chain) was identified in a study of shared clonotypes between healthy human individuals. The authors' processing: Sequence data from immunoSEQ were junction-only and lacked quality scores; consequently, filtering differed. Sequencing was performed with immunoSEQ multiplex PCR; in TCRdb, only in-frame clones are kept and a portion is missing. The DNA was the basis for D and trimming; V, J and clone size are from that table. The sample consists of about 1 million clones, about 70% of them appearing once. This CDR3 comprises 16 residues. The V gene lost 3 bases and the J gene lost 0 bases, with 13 bases spanning the gap. CDR1 SGHDT and CDR2 YYEEEE come from the germline V gene.

The sequence derives from a man between 18 and 35 years old in good health. This chain joins TRBV5-6 and TRBJ1-5, with a possible D match to TRBD1 (6 bases). Sequences were obtained from memory CD4+ T cells sorted from blood. Subset reported: CD45RA-negative fraction. CDR3 coding DNA: TGTGCCAGCAGCTCCGGACAGAAGTATAGCAATCAGCCCCAGCATTTT. Translating it yields CASSSGQKYSNQPQHF.